The entry below gives a single T cell receptor beta chain sequence along with its context. The length of the CDR3 is 20 residues. The V gene's germline CDR1 is SGHRS and CDR2 YFSETQ. V dropped 2 bases and J dropped 4; count of bases not matched to a gene: 14. The data are from a study of blood T cell repertoires in COVID-19. Overall study context: Spain, Italy and the United States supplied samples that represented acute and convalescent COVID-19. Nucleic acid was either cDNA or gDNA, and it came from T cells, B-cell-depleted T cells, or PBMCs.

Participants spanned ages roughly 18 to 95 years and resided in 20 to 30 US areas. Generated by immunoSEQ multiplex PCR, the TCRdb table keeps only in-frame clones and is missing some. This sample carries 200,000 to 300,000 clones, approximately 86% of them seen once, and the ten largest clones take 2.6%. The sequence derives from a woman between 18 and 29 years old who had recovered from COVID-19. The chain carries TRBV5-1 and TRBJ2-5; TRBD2 agrees at 16 bases. The specimen sequenced was PBMCs or T cells enriched from blood (not recorded which). This CDR3 reads CASSLLSGTSGRGGRETQYF. As DNA, the CDR3 is TGCGCCAGCAGCTTACTATCCGGGACTAGCGGGAGGGGAGGTCGAGAGACCCAGTACTTC.